The clone carrying this T cell receptor beta chain has just one count. Its antigen is undetermined. Between the trimmed V and J ends, which lost 8 bases and 4 bases, there was a span of 15 bases. The CDR3 has 15 residues. The germline V gene has CDR1 MDHEN and CDR2 SYDVKM. The table came from immunoSEQ multiplex PCR; TCRdb's copy has only in-frame clones and leaves some out. The top ten hold 1.5% to 2% of the sample, which has 150,000 to 200,000 clones, around nine tenths seen once. This entry belongs to a study of T cell responses to AZD1222 COVID-19 vaccine. Study-wide background: Second-dose timings of about 4 or about 12 weeks were pooled.

General study results and limits: Repertoires were obtained only post-peak T cell response.

The chain is built from TRBV28 and TRBJ2-6; TRBD1 or TRBD2 may be the D gene (5 bases each). The TCR sequence derives from an adult in good health. Sequenced here: peripheral blood, sampled on day 0 of AZD1222 vaccination. The CDR3 region has the DNA TGTGCCAGCTCCCAACACGGGGCAGGGGCCAACGTCCTGACTTTC. Its protein is CASSQHGAGANVLTF.